The 21 T cell receptor beta chains presented below share a single source sample, sequenced in a study of CD8+ T cells in alopecia areata. About five patients' sorted CD4+ cells yielded CD25+CD127- cells. Following RNA extraction, reverse transcription yielded cDNA that acted as the sequencing template. The assay was immunoSEQ multiplex PCR, and TCRdb's table has in-frame clones only and misses some. Of roughly 20,000 clones listed, around 62% are singletons. The sample taken for sequencing was CD4+ Tregs sorted from blood. The receptors shown here come from a human donor with alopecia areata.

This chain connects TRBV4-2 to TRBJ2-5; perhaps D is TRBD1 or TRBD2 (6 bases each). The CDR3 has 14 residues. Trimming removed 1 base at V and 6 bases at J, with 12 bases between. Germline CDR1 reads LGHNA; CDR2 reads YNFKEQ. The CDR3 nucleotides are TGTGCCAGCAGCCAAGGTGGGGGGCGGAAGACCCAGTACTTC. Protein sequence: CASSQGGGRKTQYF.

The chain combines TRBV7-2 with TRBJ2-7; unclear D gene. Germline CDR1 SGHTA, CDR2 FQGNSA. The CDR3 sequence is 13 residues long. Trimming cost V 0 bases and J 1 base, with 4 bases left between them. CDR3: CASSLAQSYEQYF. The CDR3 nucleotides read TGTGCCAGCAGCTTAGCTCAGTCCTACGAGCAGTACTTC.

V and J are TRBV23-1 and TRBJ2-3; D is undetermined. TRBV23-1 is treated as an ORF (open reading frame) with a function not yet certain. The CDR3 consists of 16 residues. The V gene lost 0 bases and the J gene lost 3 bases, with 13 bases spanning the gap. The CDR3 loop is CASSQSVADSTDTQYF. The CDR3 coding sequence is TGCGCCAGCAGTCAATCCGTGGCAGATAGTACAGATACGCAGTATTTT.

This clone appeared a few times. V gene TRBV14 combines with J gene TRBJ2-3; TRBD2 agrees at 13 bases. The germline CDR1 and CDR2 sequences are SGHDN and FVKESK. The trim removed 5 bases at V and 1 base at J, leaving 15 bases unmatched. The CDR3 is 20 residues long. The CDR3 region is CASSFRGPGLAGIGTDTQYF. DNA of the CDR3: TGTGCCAGCAGCTTCCGCGGCCCGGGACTAGCGGGGATCGGCACAGATACGCAGTATTTT.

V and J are TRBV30 and TRBJ1-2, with D maybe TRBD1 (5 bases). The V end was cut by 0 bases, the J end by 5 bases, with 16 bases between. Germline CDR1 is GTSNPN and CDR2 is SVGIG (reference sequence). The CDR3 runs to 15 residues. The CDR3 sequence: CAWSVSRGEGYGYTF. DNA of the CDR3: TGTGCCTGGAGTGTGTCTAGGGGTGAGGGATATGGCTACACCTTC.

This clone turned up a few times. The CDR3 loop is CASRAGVLAFF. DNA for the CDR3: TGTGCCAGCAGGGCAGGGGTTTTAGCTTTCTTT. This chain uses TRBV2 with TRBJ1-1, with TRBD1 as a possible D gene (6 bases). CDR1 is SNHLY, CDR2 FYNNEI, per germline. The germline V and J ends were trimmed by 6 bases and 10 bases, with 12 bases remaining between them. The CDR3 has 11 residues.

The chain couples TRBV7-9 to TRBJ2-7; weak D call: TRBD2 (5 bases). Trimming cost V 3 bases and J 7 bases, with 19 bases left between them. CDR1 SEHNR and CDR2 FQNEAQ come from the germline V gene (reference sequence). The CDR3 length is 15 residues. The CDR3 reads CASSLVPGLLGEQYF. The DNA of the CDR3 is TGTGCCAGCAGCTTGGTACCGGGATTACTAGGGGAGCAGTACTTC.

The chain links TRBV7-9 to TRBJ1-1; D is perhaps TRBD1 (5 bases). Germline V CDR1 and CDR2: SEHNR, FQNEAQ (reference sequence). Trimming left V 5 bases short and J 7 bases short, with 23 bases between. There are 16 residues in the CDR3. The DNA for the CDR3 is TGTGCCAGCAGCCCCGTCGCCCCGACAGCCAGAGGTGAAGCTTTCTTT. It specifies CASSPVAPTARGEAFF.

The chain is built from TRBV19 and TRBJ1-5; 7 nucleotides match TRBD1. The J segment lost 7 bases and the V segment lost 4 bases, leaving 10 bases of the junction unmatched. The CDR3 is made up of 15 amino acids. CDR1 is LNHDA and CDR2 is SQIVND in the germline V gene (reference sequence). The CDR3 reads CASSTLTGFGQPQHF. CDR3 nucleotides: TGTGCCAGTAGTACCCTGACAGGGTTTGGGCAGCCCCAGCATTTT.

The chain uses TRBV21-1 and TRBJ2-4. TRBV21-1 is labeled a pseudogene. The CDR3 is 15 residues long. Written as DNA, the CDR3 is TGTGCCAGCAGCAGAGGGGCACCTGCCAAAAACATTCAGTACTTC. Amino acid sequence: CASSRGAPAKNIQYF.

V is TRBV5-1 and J is TRBJ2-1, with D possibly being TRBD2 (6 bases). The V gene lost 0 bases and the J gene lost 7 bases, with 11 bases spanning the gap. Germline-derived CDR1 and CDR2 are SGHRS and YFSETQ. The CDR3 consists of 14 residues. The CDR3 spells CASSLAAGRNEQFF. The CDR3 nucleotides read TGCGCCAGCAGCTTGGCGGCAGGGAGGAATGAGCAGTTCTTC.

This chain links TRBV2 with TRBJ1-1, with D perhaps TRBD1 (5 bases). V lost 2 bases, J lost 4 bases, and 5 bases lay in between. CDR1 and CDR2 (germline): SNHLY, FYNNEI. There are 12 residues in the CDR3. The CDR3 DNA reads as TGTGCCAGCAGTGAAAGGGGCACTGAAGCTTTCTTT. Its protein product is CASSERGTEAFF.

The rearrangement joins TRBV7-3 to TRBJ2-5, with D tentatively TRBD1 (5 bases). The CDR3 loop spans 14 amino acids. The V end lost 5 bases, the J end lost 2 bases, and 12 bases lay between the germline ends. Germline V gene sequence: CDR1 SGHTA, CDR2 FQGTGA. CDR3 nucleotides: TGTGCCAGCAGCCACACACGACAGCAAGAGACCCAGTACTTC. Encoded protein: CASSHTRQQETQYF.

The V and J genes are TRBV28 and TRBJ2-4; 9 bases align to TRBD1. Per the germline V gene, CDR1 is MDHEN and CDR2 is SYDVKM. The CDR3 is 14 amino acids. The J segment lost 7 bases and the V segment lost 5 bases, leaving 6 bases of the junction unmatched. The chain's CDR3 is CASSNRDRENIQYF. The CDR3, as DNA: TGTGCCAGCAGTAACCGGGACAGGGAGAACATTCAGTACTTC.

The chain uses TRBV18 and TRBJ2-1; 12 nucleotides agree with TRBD1. Trimming removed 3 bases from V and 9 bases from J; junction bases left unmatched: 0. From germline, CDR1 is KGHSH and CDR2 LQKENI. The CDR3 is 13 residues long. CDR3 region: CASSPGQGAEQFF. Here the CDR3 DNA reads TGTGCCAGCTCACCGGGACAGGGGGCTGAGCAGTTCTTC.

The genes are TRBV15 and TRBJ1-4; D remains ambiguous. The CDR3 is made up of 14 amino acids. Germline V gene data show CDR1 as LNHNV and CDR2 as YYDKDF (reference sequence). With 1 base removed from V and 8 bases from J, the gap between germline ends came to 11 bases. The CDR3 loop reads CATSRATAGEKLFF. The CDR3 DNA reads TGTGCCACCAGCAGAGCTACCGCGGGGGAAAAACTGTTTTTT.

The chain is built from TRBV28 and TRBJ1-2; possible D gene TRBD1, 6 bases. Trimming removed 2 bases from V and 2 bases from J, with 6 bases in between. The CDR3 consists of 13 residues. CDR1 MDHEN and CDR2 SYDVKM come from the germline V gene. CDR3 nucleotides: TGTGCCAGCAGTTTAGGGGGCAACTATGGCTACACCTTC. Encoded protein: CASSLGGNYGYTF.

This chain links TRBV7-8 with TRBJ1-2, with TRBD1 matching 7 bases. This CDR3 has 12 amino acids. V lost 4 bases to trimming and J lost 8 bases; unmatched junction nucleotides: 4. Germline CDR1 and CDR2: SGHVS and FQNEAQ. CDR3 sequence (DNA): TGTGCCAGCAGCTACGACAGGGACGGCTACACCTTC. Its translation: CASSYDRDGYTF.

This clone was seen a handful of times. The chain uses TRBV28 and TRBJ1-6; D uncertain. The germline V gene encodes CDR1 MDHEN and CDR2 SYDVKM. V gave up 3 bases and J gave up 6 bases, with 12 bases separating them. This CDR3 has 15 amino acids. CDR3 in amino acids: CASSLGSLGNSPLHF. The DNA for the CDR3 is TGTGCCAGCAGTTTGGGTTCCCTGGGTAATTCACCCCTCCACTTT.

V and J are TRBV5-4 and TRBJ2-5, with 7 bases matching TRBD1. This CDR3 has 14 residues. Germline values: CDR1 SGHNT, CDR2 YYREEE (reference sequence). The V segment lost 4 bases and the J segment 5 bases; nucleotides outside the gene matches: 8. CDR3 nucleotides: TGTGCCAGCAGCAAAGGGGGCGGTGAGGAGACCCAGTACTTC. This translates into CASSKGGGEETQYF.

The V call is TRBV2, the J call TRBJ2-3; 8 nucleotides agree with TRBD1. Germline V gene data show CDR1 as SNHLY and CDR2 as FYNNEI. The CDR3 consists of 14 residues. V dropped 7 bases and J dropped 1; count of bases not matched to a gene: 4. The CDR3 DNA is TGTGCCAGCAAACCGGGACAGGGCACAGATACGCAGTATTTT. It yields the protein CASKPGQGTDTQYF. Full variable domain (outside the CDR3, taken from reference TRBV2 and TRBJ2-3): EPEVTQTPSHQVTQMGQEVILRCVPISNHLYFYWYRQILGQKVEFLVSFYNNEISEKSEIFDDQFSVERPDGSNFTLKIRSTKLEDSAMYFCASKPGQGTDTQYFGPGTRLTVL.